This T cell receptor (beta chain) was retrieved from a study of T cells in Graves' hyperthyroidism and ophthalmopathy. Study results and caveats: Ophthalmopathy prediction by the model preceded onset by a median 6.5 months.

This clonotype has ten or more counts. Its target is not known. What was amplified from RNA transcripts were TCR beta CDR3 regions. The TCR CDR3 was amplified in a first-round RT-PCR using the HTBI primer set. TCRdb fed the multiplex PCR reads into MiXCR, producing one record per CDR3 protein. The sample lists 300,000 or so distinct CDR3 sequences, about 20% occurring once. V was trimmed by 4 bases and J by 1 base, leaving 13 bases between them. The CDR3 is made up of 16 amino acids. Germline-derived CDR1 and CDR2 are SGHAT and FQNNGV. Diagnoses were made from clinical symptoms, serum measures (thyroxine and TRAb), thyroid ultrasound and orbital computed tomography.

This sequence joins TRBV11-2 and TRBJ2-2; no clear D. The receptor was isolated from a woman in her forties or fifties with Graves' hyperthyroidism. The sample consisted of blood. This CDR3 reads CASSSSPALNTGELFF. In nucleotides, the CDR3 is TGTGCCAGCAGCTCATCCCCGGCCCTGAACACCGGGGAGCTGTTTTTT.